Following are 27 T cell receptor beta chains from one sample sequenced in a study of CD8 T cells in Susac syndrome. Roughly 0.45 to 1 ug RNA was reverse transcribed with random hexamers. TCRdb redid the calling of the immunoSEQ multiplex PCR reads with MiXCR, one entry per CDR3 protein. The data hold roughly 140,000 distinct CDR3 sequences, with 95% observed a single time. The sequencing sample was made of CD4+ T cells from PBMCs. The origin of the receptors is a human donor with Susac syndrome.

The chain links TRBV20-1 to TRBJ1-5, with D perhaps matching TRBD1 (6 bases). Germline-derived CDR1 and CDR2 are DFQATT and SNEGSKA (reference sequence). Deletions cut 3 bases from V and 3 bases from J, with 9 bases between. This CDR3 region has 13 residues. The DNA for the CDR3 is TGCAGTGCTAGGGACAGTCTCAATCAGCCCCAGCATTTT. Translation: CSARDSLNQPQHF.

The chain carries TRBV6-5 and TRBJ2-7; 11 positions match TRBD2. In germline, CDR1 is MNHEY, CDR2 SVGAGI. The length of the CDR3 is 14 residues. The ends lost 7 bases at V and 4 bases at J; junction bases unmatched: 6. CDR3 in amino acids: CASTYSGGGYEQYF. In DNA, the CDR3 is TGTGCCAGCACTTATAGCGGGGGGGGTTACGAGCAGTACTTC.

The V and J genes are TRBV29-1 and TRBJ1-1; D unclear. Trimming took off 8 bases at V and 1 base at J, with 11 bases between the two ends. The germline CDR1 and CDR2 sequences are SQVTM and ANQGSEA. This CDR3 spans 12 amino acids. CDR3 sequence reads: CSPGRQNTEAFF. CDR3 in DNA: TGCAGCCCAGGACGGCAGAACACTGAAGCTTTCTTT.

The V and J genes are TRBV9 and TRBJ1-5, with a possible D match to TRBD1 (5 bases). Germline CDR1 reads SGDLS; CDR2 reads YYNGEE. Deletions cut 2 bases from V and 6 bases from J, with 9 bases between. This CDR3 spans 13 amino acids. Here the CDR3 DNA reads TGTGCCAGCAGCGTTTCGGGGGGTCAGCCCCAGCATTTT. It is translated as CASSVSGGQPQHF.

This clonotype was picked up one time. The CDR3 sequence is CASSQRQASTDTQYF. CDR3 nucleotides: TGTGCCAGCAGTCAACGACAGGCTAGCACAGATACGCAGTATTTT. This rearrangement joins TRBV6-1 to TRBJ2-3, with D maybe TRBD1 (6 bases). Trimming stripped 5 bases from V and 0 bases from J, with 12 bases between. Germline V CDR1 and CDR2: MNHNS, SASEGT. The CDR3 totals 15 residues.

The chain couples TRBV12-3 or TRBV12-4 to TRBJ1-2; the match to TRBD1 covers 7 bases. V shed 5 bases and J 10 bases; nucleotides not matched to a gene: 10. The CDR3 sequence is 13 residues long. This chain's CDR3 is CASSPNPQGPYTF. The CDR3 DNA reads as TGTGCCAGCAGTCCCAATCCACAGGGGCCCTACACCTTC.

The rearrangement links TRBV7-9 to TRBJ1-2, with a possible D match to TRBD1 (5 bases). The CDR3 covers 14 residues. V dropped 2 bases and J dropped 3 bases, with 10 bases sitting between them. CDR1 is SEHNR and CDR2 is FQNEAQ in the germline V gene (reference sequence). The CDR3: CASSLMGPYYGYTF. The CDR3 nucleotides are TGTGCCAGCAGCTTAATGGGGCCTTACTATGGCTACACCTTC.

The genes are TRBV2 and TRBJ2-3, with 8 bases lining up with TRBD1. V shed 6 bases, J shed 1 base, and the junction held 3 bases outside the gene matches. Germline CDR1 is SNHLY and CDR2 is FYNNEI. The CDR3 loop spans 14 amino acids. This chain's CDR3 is CASRTGVGTDTQYF. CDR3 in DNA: TGTGCCAGCAGGACAGGGGTGGGCACAGATACGCAGTATTTT.

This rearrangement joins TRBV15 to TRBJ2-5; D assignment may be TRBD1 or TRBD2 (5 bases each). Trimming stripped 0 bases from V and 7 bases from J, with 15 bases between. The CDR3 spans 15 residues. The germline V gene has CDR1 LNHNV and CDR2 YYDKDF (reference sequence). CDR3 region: CATSREMGTTRTQYF. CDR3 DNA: TGTGCCACCAGCAGAGAGATGGGGACGACGAGGACCCAGTACTTC.

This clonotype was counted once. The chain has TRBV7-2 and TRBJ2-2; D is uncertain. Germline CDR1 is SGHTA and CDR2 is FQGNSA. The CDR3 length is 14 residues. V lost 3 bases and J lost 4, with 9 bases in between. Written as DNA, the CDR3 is TGTGCCAGCAGCTTGGCCAAGGTCACCGGGGAGCTGTTTTTT. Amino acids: CASSLAKVTGELFF.

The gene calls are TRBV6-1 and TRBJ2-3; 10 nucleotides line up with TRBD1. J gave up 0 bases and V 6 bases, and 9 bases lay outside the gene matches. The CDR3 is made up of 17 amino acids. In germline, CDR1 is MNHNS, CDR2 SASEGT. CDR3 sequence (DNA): TGTGCCAGCAGACCCGGGACAGGGGCCCCTAGCACAGATACGCAGTATTTT. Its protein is CASRPGTGAPSTDTQYF.

The CDR3 DNA sequence: TGTGCCAGCAGGGGATCTCCTAACACTGAAGCTTTCTTT. Residues: CASRGSPNTEAFF. V usage is TRBV2 and J usage is TRBJ1-1, with D unresolved. CDR1 is SNHLY, CDR2 FYNNEI, per germline. V was pared by 6 bases and J by 2 bases, with 10 bases between. The CDR3 contains 13 residues. Looking up the rest from reference TRBV2 and TRBJ1-1 gives the full variable domain: EPEVTQTPSHQVTQMGQEVILRCVPISNHLYFYWYRQILGQKVEFLVSFYNNEISEKSEIFDDQFSVERPDGSNFTLKIRSTKLEDSAMYFCASRGSPNTEAFFGQGTRLTVV.

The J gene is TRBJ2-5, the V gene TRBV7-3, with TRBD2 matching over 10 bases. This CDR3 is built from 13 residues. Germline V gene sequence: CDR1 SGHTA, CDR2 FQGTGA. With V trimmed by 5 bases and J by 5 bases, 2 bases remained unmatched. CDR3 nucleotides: TGTGCCAGCAGCACGACTAGCGGGGAGACCCAGTACTTC. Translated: CASSTTSGETQYF.

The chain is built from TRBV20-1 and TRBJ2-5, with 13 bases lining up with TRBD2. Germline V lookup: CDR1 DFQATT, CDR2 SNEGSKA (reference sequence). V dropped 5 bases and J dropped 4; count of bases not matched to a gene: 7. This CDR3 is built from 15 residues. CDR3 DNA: TGCAGTGCTCAGCGGACTAGCGGGGGTGGAGAGACCCAGTACTTC. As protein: CSAQRTSGGGETQYF.

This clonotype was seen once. The CDR3 loop reads CASRAEGTSPYNEQFF. The CDR3 region has the DNA TGTGCCAGTAGGGCCGAGGGGACTAGTCCCTACAATGAGCAGTTCTTC. The chain carries TRBV19 and TRBJ2-1; 8 nucleotides line up with TRBD2. Germline values: CDR1 LNHDA, CDR2 SQIVND (reference sequence). V was clipped by 6 bases and J by 2 bases; unmatched bases: 9. The CDR3 is 16 residues long. The whole variable domain, filled in from reference TRBV19 and TRBJ2-1, reads DGGITQSPKYLFRKEGQNVTLSCEQNLNHDAMYWYRQDPGQGLRLIYYSQIVNDFQKGDIAEGYSVSREKKESFPLTVTSAQKNPTAFYLCASRAEGTSPYNEQFFGPGTRLTVL.

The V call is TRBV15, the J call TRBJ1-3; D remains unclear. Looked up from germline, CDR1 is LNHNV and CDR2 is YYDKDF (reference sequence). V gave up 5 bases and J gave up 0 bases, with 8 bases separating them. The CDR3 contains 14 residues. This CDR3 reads CATSFIHSGNTIYF. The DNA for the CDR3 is TGTGCCACCAGCTTTATTCACTCTGGAAACACCATATATTTT.

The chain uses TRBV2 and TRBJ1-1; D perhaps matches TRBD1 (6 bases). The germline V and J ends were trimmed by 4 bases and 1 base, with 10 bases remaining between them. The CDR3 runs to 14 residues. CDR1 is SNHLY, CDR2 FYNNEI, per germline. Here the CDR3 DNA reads TGTGCCAGCAGTGCCGGAGGGGGGAACACTGAAGCTTTCTTT. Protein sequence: CASSAGGGNTEAFF. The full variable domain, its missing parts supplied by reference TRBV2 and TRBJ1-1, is EPEVTQTPSHQVTQMGQEVILRCVPISNHLYFYWYRQILGQKVEFLVSFYNNEISEKSEIFDDQFSVERPDGSNFTLKIRSTKLEDSAMYFCASSAGGGNTEAFFGQGTRLTVV.

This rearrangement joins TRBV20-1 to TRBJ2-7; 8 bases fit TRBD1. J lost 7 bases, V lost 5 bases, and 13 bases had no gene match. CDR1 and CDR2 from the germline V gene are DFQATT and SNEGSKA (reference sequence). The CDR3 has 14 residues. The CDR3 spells CSARGQGSLQEQYF. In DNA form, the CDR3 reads TGCAGTGCTCGCGGACAGGGTTCACTCCAAGAGCAGTACTTC.

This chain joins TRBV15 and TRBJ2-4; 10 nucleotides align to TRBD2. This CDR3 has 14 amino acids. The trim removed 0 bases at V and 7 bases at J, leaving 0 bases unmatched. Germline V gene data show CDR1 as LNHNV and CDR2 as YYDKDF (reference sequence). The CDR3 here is CATSRELAGNIQYF. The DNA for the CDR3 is TGTGCCACCAGCAGAGAACTAGCGGGGAACATTCAGTACTTC.

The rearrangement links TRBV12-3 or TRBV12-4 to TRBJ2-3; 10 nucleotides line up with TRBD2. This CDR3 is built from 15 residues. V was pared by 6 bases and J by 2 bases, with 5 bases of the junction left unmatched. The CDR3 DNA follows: TGTGCCAGCAGCTTGACTAGCGGGCCCACAGATACGCAGTATTTT. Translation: CASSLTSGPTDTQYF.

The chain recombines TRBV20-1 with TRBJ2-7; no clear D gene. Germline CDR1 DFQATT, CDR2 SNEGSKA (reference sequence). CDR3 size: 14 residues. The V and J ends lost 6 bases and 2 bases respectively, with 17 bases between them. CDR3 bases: TGCAGTGCCACAGAGCTCAGCAAGCCCTACGAGCAGTACTTC. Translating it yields CSATELSKPYEQYF.

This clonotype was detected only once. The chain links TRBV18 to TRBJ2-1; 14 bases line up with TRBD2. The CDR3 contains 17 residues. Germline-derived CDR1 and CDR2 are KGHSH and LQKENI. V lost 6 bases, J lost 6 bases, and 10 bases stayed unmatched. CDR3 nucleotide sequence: TGTGCCAGCTCCCGGACTAGCGGGGGGCCACCTCTCAATGAGCAGTTCTTC. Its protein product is CASSRTSGGPPLNEQFF.

The CDR3 is CSAQTSGALYEQYF. CDR3 DNA sequence: TGCAGTGCTCAGACTAGCGGAGCCCTCTACGAGCAGTACTTC. V and J are TRBV20-1 and TRBJ2-7; TRBD2 aligns across 9 bases. J was trimmed by 3 bases and V by 5 bases; bases with no gene match: 8. The CDR3 covers 14 residues. Germline-derived CDR1 and CDR2 are DFQATT and SNEGSKA (reference sequence).

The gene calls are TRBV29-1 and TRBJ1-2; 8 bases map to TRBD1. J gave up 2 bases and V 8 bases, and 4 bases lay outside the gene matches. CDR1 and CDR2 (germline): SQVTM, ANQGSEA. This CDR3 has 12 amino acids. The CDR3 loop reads CSIHRGNYGYTF. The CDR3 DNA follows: TGCAGCATACACAGGGGGAACTATGGCTACACCTTC.

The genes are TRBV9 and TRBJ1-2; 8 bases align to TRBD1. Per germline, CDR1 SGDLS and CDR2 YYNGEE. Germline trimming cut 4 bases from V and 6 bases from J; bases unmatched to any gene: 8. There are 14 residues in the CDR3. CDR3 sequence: CASSNLQGVDGYTF. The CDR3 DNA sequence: TGTGCCAGCAGCAACCTACAGGGGGTCGATGGCTACACCTTC.

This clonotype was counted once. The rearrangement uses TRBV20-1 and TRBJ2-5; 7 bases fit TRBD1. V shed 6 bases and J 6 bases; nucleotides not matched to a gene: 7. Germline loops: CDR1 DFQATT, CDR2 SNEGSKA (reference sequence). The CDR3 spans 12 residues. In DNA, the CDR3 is TGCAGTGCCGCCGGGACAGTTAAGACCCAGTACTTC. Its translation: CSAAGTVKTQYF.

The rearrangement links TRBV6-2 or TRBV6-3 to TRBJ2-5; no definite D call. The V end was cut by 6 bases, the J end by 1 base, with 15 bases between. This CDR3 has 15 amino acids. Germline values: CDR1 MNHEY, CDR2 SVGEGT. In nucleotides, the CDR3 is TGTGCCAGCAGCCGGACCTTCAACCCCCAAGAGACCCAGTACTTC. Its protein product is CASSRTFNPQETQYF.